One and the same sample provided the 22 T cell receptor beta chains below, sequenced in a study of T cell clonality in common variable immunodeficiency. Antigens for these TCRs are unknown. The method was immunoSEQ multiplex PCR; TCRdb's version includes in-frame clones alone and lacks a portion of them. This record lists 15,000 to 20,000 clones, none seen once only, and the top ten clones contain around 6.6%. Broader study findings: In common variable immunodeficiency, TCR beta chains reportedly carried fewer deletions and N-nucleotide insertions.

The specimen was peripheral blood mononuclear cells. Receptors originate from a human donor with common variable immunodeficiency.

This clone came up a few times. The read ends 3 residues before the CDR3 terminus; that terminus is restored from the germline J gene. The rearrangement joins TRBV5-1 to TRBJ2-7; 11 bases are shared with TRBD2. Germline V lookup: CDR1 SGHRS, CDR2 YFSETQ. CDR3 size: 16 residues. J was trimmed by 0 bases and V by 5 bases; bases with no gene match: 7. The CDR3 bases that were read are TGCGCCAGCAGGGCCTCGACTAGCGGGACCTCCTACGAG. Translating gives CASRASTSGTSYE. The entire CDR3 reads CASRASTSGTSYEQYF.

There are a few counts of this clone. CDR3 sequence reads: CASNQGTGVYNEQFF. The covered CDR3 bases are TGCGCCAGCAACCAGGGGACAGGGGTATACAATGAG. The rearrangement links TRBV5-1 to TRBJ2-1, with TRBD1 matching over 10 bases. The read ends 3 residues early relative to the CDR3; the germline J gene fills the gap. The CDR3 is made up of 15 amino acids. Germline V CDR1 and CDR2: SGHRS, YFSETQ. With V trimmed by 6 bases and J by 4 bases, 7 bases remained unmatched.

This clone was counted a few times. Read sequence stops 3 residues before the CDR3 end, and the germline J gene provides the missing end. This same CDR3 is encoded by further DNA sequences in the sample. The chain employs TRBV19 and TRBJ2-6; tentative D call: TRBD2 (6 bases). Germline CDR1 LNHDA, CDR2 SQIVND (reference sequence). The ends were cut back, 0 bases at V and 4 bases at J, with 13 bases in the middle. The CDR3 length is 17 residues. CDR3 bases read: TGTGCCAGTAGTATAGATCCGCGGGGCTCCGGGGCCAACGTC. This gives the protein CASSIDPRGSGANV. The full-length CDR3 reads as CASSIDPRGSGANVLTF.

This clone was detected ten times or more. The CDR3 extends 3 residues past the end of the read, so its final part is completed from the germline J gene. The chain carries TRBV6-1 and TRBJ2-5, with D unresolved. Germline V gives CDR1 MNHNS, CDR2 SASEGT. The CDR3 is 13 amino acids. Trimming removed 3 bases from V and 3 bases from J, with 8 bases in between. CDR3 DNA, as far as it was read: TGTGCCAGCAGTGAGTTACCTAAAGAGACC. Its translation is CASSELPKET. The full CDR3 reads CASSELPKETQYF.

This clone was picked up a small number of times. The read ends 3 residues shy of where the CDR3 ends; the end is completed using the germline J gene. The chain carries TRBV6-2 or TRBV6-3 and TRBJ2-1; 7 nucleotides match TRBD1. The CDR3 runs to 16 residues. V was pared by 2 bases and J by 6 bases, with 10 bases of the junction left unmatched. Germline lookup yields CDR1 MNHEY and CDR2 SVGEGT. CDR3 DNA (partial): TGTGCCAGCAGTTACAGGGGGACAGCCTGGGCCAATGAG. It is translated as CASSYRGTAWANE. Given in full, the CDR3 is CASSYRGTAWANEQFF.

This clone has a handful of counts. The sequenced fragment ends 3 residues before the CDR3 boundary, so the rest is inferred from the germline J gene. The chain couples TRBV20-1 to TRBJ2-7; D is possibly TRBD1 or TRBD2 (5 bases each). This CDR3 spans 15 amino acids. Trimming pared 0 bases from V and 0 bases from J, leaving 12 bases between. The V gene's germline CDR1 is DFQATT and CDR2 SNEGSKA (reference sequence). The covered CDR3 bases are TGCAGTGCTAGAGATGGAGGCAGGGTCTCCTACGAG. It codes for CSARDGGRVSYE. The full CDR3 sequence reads CSARDGGRVSYEQYF.

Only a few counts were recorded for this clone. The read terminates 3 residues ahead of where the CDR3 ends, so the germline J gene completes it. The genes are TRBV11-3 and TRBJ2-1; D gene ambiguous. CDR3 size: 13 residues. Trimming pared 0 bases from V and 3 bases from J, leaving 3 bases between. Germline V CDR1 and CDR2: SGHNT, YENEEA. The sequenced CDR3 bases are TGTGCCAGCAGCTTAGACAACTACAATGAG. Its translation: CASSLDNYNE. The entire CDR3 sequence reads CASSLDNYNEQFF.

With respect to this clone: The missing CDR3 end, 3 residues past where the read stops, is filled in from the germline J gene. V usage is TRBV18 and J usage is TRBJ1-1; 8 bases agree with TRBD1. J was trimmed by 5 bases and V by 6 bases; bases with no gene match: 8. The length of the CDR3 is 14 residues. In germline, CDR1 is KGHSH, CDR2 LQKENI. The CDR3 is CASSRQDRETEAFF. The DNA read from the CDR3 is TGTGCCAGCTCCCGCCAGGACAGGGAAACTGAA.

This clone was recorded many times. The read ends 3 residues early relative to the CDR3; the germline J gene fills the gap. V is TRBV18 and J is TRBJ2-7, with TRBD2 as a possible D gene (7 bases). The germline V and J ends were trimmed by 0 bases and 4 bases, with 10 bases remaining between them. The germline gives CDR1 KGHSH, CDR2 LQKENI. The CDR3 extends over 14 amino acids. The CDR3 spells CASSPPGGAYEQYF. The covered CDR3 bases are TGTGCCAGCTCACCACCGGGGGGGGCTTACGAG.

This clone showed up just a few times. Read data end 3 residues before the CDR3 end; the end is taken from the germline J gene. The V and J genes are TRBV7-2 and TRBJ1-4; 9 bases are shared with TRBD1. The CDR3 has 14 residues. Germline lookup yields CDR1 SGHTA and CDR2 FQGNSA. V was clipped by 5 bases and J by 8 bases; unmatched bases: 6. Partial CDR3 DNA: TGTGCCAGCAGCCCCGACAGGGGGTACGAAAAA. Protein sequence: CASSPDRGYEK. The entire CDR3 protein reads CASSPDRGYEKLFF.

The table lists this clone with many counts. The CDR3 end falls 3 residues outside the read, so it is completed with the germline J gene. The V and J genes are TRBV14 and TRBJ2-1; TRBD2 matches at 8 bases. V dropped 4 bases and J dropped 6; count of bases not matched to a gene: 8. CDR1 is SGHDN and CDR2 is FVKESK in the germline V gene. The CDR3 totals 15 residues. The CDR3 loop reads CASSPLAGWGNEQFF. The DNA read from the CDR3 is TGTGCCAGCAGCCCTTTAGCGGGATGGGGCAATGAG.

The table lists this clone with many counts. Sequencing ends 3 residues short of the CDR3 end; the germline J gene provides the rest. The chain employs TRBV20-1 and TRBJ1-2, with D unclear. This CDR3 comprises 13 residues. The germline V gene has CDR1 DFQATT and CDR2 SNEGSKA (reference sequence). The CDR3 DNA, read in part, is TGCAGTGCTAGAGATAGTCGAGGGTTGGGC. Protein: CSARDSRGLG. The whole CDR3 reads CSARDSRGLGYTF.

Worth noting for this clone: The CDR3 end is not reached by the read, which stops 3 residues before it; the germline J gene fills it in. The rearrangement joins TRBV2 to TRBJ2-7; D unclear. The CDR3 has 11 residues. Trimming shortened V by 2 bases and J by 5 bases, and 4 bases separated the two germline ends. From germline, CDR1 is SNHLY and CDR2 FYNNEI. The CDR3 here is CASSESNEQYF. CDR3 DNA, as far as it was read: TGTGCCAGCAGTGAATCAAACGAG.

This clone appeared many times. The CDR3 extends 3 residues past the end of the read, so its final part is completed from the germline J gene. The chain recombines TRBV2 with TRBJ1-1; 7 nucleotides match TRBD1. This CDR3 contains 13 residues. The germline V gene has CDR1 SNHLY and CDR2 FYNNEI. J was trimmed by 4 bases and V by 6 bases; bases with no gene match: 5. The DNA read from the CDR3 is TGTGCCAGCAGAGCCCAGGGGGGCACTGAA. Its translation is CASRAQGGTE. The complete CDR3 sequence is CASRAQGGTEAFF. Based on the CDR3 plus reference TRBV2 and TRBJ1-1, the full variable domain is EPEVTQTPSHQVTQMGQEVILRCVPISNHLYFYWYRQILGQKVEFLVSFYNNEISEKSEIFDDQFSVERPDGSNFTLKIRSTKLEDSAMYFCASRAQGGTEAFFGQGTRLTVV.

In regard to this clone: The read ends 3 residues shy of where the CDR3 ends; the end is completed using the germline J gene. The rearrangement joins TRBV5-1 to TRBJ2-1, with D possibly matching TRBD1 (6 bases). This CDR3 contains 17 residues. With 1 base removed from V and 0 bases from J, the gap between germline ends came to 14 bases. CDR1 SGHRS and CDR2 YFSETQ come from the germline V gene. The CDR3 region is CASSLRIDRSSYNEQFF. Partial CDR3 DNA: TGCGCCAGCAGCTTGAGGATCGACAGGAGCTCCTACAATGAG.

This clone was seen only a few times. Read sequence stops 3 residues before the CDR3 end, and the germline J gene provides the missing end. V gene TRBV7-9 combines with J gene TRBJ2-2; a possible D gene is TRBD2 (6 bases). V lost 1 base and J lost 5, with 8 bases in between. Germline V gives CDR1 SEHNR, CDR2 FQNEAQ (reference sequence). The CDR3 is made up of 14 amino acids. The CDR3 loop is CASSLEGGTGELFF. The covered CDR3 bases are TGTGCCAGCAGCTTAGAAGGAGGGACCGGGGAG.

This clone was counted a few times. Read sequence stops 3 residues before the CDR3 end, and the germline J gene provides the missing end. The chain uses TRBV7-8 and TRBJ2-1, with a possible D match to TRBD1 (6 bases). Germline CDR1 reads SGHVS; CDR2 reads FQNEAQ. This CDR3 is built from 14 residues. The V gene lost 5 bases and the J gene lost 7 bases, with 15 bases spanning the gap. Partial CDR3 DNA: TGTGCCAGCAGCGTCTACAGGGAGCAAAATGAG. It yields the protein CASSVYREQNE. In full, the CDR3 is CASSVYREQNEQFF.

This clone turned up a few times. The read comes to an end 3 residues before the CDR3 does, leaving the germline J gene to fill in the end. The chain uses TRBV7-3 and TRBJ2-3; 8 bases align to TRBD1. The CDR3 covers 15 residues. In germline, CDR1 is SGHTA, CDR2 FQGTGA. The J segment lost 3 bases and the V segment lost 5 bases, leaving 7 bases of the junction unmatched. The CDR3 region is CASSPGTGRTDTQYF. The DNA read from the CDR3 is TGTGCCAGCAGCCCCGGGACAGGTCGTACAGATACG.

CDR3 amino acids: CASTSTGGAFNYGYTF. CDR3 DNA (partial): TGTGCCAGTACCTCAACCGGGGGGGCCTTTAACTATGGC. The gene calls are TRBV19 and TRBJ1-2; D is perhaps TRBD1 (6 bases). The read gets to within 3 residues of the CDR3 end, and the germline J gene fills in the rest. V was pared by 7 bases and J by 1 base, with 19 bases between. The CDR3 totals 16 residues. Germline V CDR1 and CDR2: LNHDA, SQIVND (reference sequence).

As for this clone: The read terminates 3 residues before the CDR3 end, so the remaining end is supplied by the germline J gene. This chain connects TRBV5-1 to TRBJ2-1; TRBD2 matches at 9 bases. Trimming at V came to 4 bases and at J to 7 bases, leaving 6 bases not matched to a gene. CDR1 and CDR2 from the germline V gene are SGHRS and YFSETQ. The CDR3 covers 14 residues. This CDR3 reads CASSQGLASNEQFF. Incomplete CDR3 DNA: TGCGCCAGCAGCCAGGGACTAGCATCGAATGAG.

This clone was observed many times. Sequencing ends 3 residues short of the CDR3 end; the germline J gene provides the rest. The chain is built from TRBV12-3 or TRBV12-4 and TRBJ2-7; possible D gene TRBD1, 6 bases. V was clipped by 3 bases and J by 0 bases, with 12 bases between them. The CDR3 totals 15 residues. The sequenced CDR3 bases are TGTGCCAGCAGTTTGCGAGGGGGACACTCCTACGAG. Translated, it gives CASSLRGGHSYE. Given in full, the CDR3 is CASSLRGGHSYEQYF.

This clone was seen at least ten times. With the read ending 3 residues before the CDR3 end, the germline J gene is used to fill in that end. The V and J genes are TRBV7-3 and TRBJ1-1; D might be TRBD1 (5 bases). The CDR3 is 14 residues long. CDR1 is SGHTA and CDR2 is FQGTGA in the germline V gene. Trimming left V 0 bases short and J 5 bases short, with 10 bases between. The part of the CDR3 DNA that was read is TGTGCCAGCAGCTTAACGGGGGGAGGGACTGAA. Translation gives CASSLTGGGTE. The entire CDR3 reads CASSLTGGGTEAFF.